What follows is one T cell receptor beta chain and its context. Its cognate antigen is unknown. This entry belongs to a study of cytomegalovirus exposure and HLA in healthy donors. V shed 3 bases and J shed 8 bases, with 17 bases lying between them. The CDR3 consists of 15 residues. CDR1 LNHDA and CDR2 SQIVND come from the germline V gene (reference sequence). General study results and limits: Most of the CMV-associated TCR beta chains (in a later analysis) appeared to be HLA-restricted. The HLA-A and HLA-B alleles of most subjects were reportedly predicted accurately from TCR beta sequences.

This PCR relied on a set of 60 Vbeta primers and 13 Jbeta primers. Generated by immunoSEQ multiplex PCR, the TCRdb table keeps only in-frame clones and is missing some. This table has 150,000 to 200,000 clones, around 81% appearing once. Sequenced material: PBMCs. The chain joins TRBV19 to TRBJ2-1; D gene ambiguous. The sequence came from a man aged 18 to 29 in good health and CMV-seronegative. CDR3 nucleotides: TGTGCCAGTAGTATGGTTTCGGGTCTTTGGGATGAGCAGTTCTTC. It yields the protein CASSMVSGLWDEQFF.